This T cell receptor beta chain stems from a study of T-cell memory formation after mild COVID-19. TCRdb used MiXCR to reprocess the 5' RACE reads, holding one entry per CDR3 protein. This sample has 300,000 to 400,000 distinct CDR3 sequences, with roughly 15% found just once. V lost 2 bases, J lost 13 bases, and 12 bases stayed unmatched. This CDR3 has 16 residues. Germline V gives CDR1 SGHNT, CDR2 YYREEE (reference sequence). This clonotype was seen a few times. Antigen: not known. Findings and caveats of the study: CD4+ contracting clones lay mainly in CM and EM, CD8+ ones in EMRA.

The sequenced sample consisted of PBMCs or a T cell subset sorted from them (not recorded which). The rearrangement links TRBV5-4 to TRBJ1-6; 10 nucleotides match TRBD1. This clonotype originated in a man younger than 35 who had mild COVID-19 (a few samples of this study predate the infection). Cell type and time point are not known. CDR3 residues: CASSFSPPGQGSPLHF. CDR3 coding DNA: TGTGCCAGCAGCTTTAGCCCCCCGGGACAGGGGTCTCCCCTCCACTTT.